Described below is a single T cell receptor (beta chain) sequence and its context. This CDR3 has 14 residues. V shed 1 base and J shed 3 bases, with 10 bases lying between them. Germline values: CDR1 MNHEY, CDR2 SMNVEV (reference sequence). This sample stems from a study of technical replicates of blood from a handful of donors. Generated by immunoSEQ multiplex PCR, the TCRdb table keeps only in-frame clones and is missing some. The table lists approximately 82,000 clones, 96% of them singletons. The chain links TRBV27 to TRBJ2-7; the D gene is possibly TRBD2 (6 bases). The receptor comes from a human donor in good health. The source material was T cells isolated from PBMCs. In DNA, the CDR3 is TGTGCCAGCAGTTTATTTTGGGGGGACTACGAGCAGTACTTC. Translated, it gives CASSLFWGDYEQYF.